This entry is about one T cell receptor (beta chain). This sample stems from a study of glioma-infiltrating T cells after dendritic cell vaccination. As for the study in general: Patients had newly diagnosed or recurrent glioblastoma and received dendritic cell vaccines.

Clones were read by immunoSEQ multiplex PCR, and TCRdb kept only the in-frame ones, dropping some. The table has 90,000 to 95,000 clones, roughly 77% seen once. Time point reported: after dendritic cell vaccination, including at tumor progression/relapse. The length of the CDR3 is 16 residues. The germline V gene encodes CDR1 SGHTS and CDR2 YDEGEE. The junction had 9 bases not matched to a gene; V was cut back by 4 bases and J by 4 bases. Material: blood, obtained after dendritic cell vaccination. The genes are TRBV5-8 and TRBJ1-2; 11 nucleotides line up with TRBD1. The origin of this receptor is a human donor with glioblastoma. CDR3 nucleotides: TGTGCCAGCAGCCCAAAGGACAGGGGGCGAGGCTATGGCTACACCTTC. The encoded protein is CASSPKDRGRGYGYTF. Full variable domain (missing parts from reference TRBV5-8 and TRBJ1-2): EAGVTQSPTHLIKTRGQQATLRCSPISGHTSVYWYQQALGLGLQFLLWYDEGEERNRGNFPPRFSGRQFPNYSSELNVNALELEDSALYLCASSPKDRGRGYGYTFGSGTRLTVV.